The present entry profiles one T cell receptor (beta chain) with its context. These data come from a study of blood T cell repertoires in COVID-19. The overall study: Sites in the United States, Italy and Spain provided acute and convalescent COVID-19 samples.

Generated by immunoSEQ multiplex PCR, the TCRdb table keeps only in-frame clones and is missing some. This sample carries 97,000 or so clones, 82% of them seen once, and the ten largest clones take about 17%. V shed 9 bases and J 3 bases; nucleotides not matched to a gene: 17. Germline V gives CDR1 WSHSY, CDR2 SAAADI. The length of the CDR3 is 18 residues. The receptor's source is an elderly man with acute or convalescent COVID-19. The sample taken for sequencing was peripheral blood. The V and J genes are TRBV10-2 and TRBJ1-5, with 10 bases lining up with TRBD1. The CDR3 DNA reads as TGCGCCAGTACCCCGGGGGACAGGGGAAGAATTGACAATCAGCCCCAGCATTTT. This codes for CASTPGDRGRIDNQPQHF.